This T cell receptor beta chain appears in the sequencing data of a study of T cells in Graves' hyperthyroidism and ophthalmopathy. The V end lost 8 bases, the J end lost 0 bases, and 13 bases lay between the germline ends. This CDR3 has 14 amino acids. Germline V gives CDR1 MNHNS, CDR2 SASEGT. Amplified TCR beta CDR3 regions derived from RNA transcripts. The HTBI set primed first-round TCR CDR3 RT-PCR. TCRdb recomputed calls from the multiplex PCR reads with MiXCR, one row per CDR3 protein. The table records around 350,000 distinct CDR3 sequences, 19% of them present only once. Ten or more counts support this clonotype. Stable hyperthyroidism: no ophthalmopathy progression over 18 months of follow-up.

J is TRBJ1-1 and V is TRBV6-1, with D maybe TRBD1 (5 bases). The sequence was obtained from a woman under 30 with Graves' hyperthyroidism. Sequenced material: blood. The CDR3 spells CASEGRPLNTEAFF. The CDR3 coding sequence is TGTGCCAGCGAGGGACGGCCACTGAACACTGAAGCTTTCTTT.